The clone carrying this T cell receptor (beta chain) was seen a few times. The antigen is not known. The data stem from a study of CD8 T cells in ankylosing spondylitis. Study-wide results and limits: Disease-linked clones were reportedly significantly enriched in matched ankylosing spondylitis synovial fluid. Among TCR beta sequences, a motif of roughly 8 highly homologous variants appeared characteristic of ankylosing spondylitis blood.

The length of the CDR3 is 16 residues. J lost 6 bases, V lost 0 bases, and 9 bases had no gene match. Germline V gene data show CDR1 as LGHDT and CDR2 as YNNKEL (reference sequence). TCRdb passed the 5' RACE reads through MiXCR, listing each CDR3 protein once. Seen here are a few hundred thousand distinct CDR3 sequences, more than 20% observed once, and the top ten hold approximately 15%. The chain couples TRBV3-1 to TRBJ2-3; 7 bases agree with TRBD2. Sample: blood, either unsorted or a sorted T cell fraction (not recorded which). This TCR was recovered from a male donor with ankylosing spondylitis. The CDR3 bases are TGTGCCAGCAGCCAAGATTGGGGGAGGGCTGCCGATACGCAGTATTTT. Its translation is CASSQDWGRAADTQYF.